One sample yielded the 20 T cell receptor beta chains listed below, sequenced in a study of beta chain features in type 1 diabetes. As every portion of the isolated RNA was reverse transcribed, the sequencing read expressed TCRB transcripts. Clones were sequenced by immunoSEQ multiplex PCR, and TCRdb holds only the in-frame ones, with some missing. The data show more than 150,000 clones, around an eighth seen once. The sample comprised central memory CD4+ T cells from blood. Every receptor here comes from a woman under 30 in good health.

There are a few counts of this clone. This chain joins TRBV5-1 and TRBJ2-1; possibly TRBD2 for D (6 bases). Germline assignment: CDR1 SGHRS and CDR2 YFSETQ. V lost 4 bases to trimming and J lost 0 bases, with 11 bases between them. This CDR3 spans 15 amino acids. CDR3 coding DNA: TGCGCCAGCAGCCGGGTGGGGGGCTCCTACAATGAGCAGTTCTTC. This gives the protein CASSRVGGSYNEQFF.

CDR3 DNA sequence: TGCGCCAGCCATCTAGGGGGGGGTCAAGAGACCCAGTACTTC. It specifies CASHLGGGQETQYF. V and J are TRBV5-1 and TRBJ2-5, with D perhaps TRBD2 (7 bases). Germline CDR1 is SGHRS and CDR2 is YFSETQ. This CDR3 region has 14 residues. The V end was cut by 7 bases, the J end by 2 bases, with 15 bases between. The entire variable domain, with the rest obtained from reference TRBV5-1 and TRBJ2-5, is as follows: KAGVTQTPRYLIKTRGQQVTLSCSPISGHRSVSWYQQTPGQGLQFLFEYFSETQRNKGNFPGRFSGRQFSNSRSEMNVSTLELGDSALYLCASHLGGGQETQYFGPGTRLLVL.

This clone was observed a handful of times. This chain uses TRBV2 with TRBJ2-5, with D perhaps TRBD2 (5 bases). The CDR3 runs to 15 residues. Germline values: CDR1 SNHLY, CDR2 FYNNEI. V gave up 4 bases and J gave up 4 bases, with 16 bases separating them. The CDR3 region has the DNA TGTGCCAGCAGTGGAGTTGGCGGGTCCTCAGAGACCCAGTACTTC. Amino acid sequence: CASSGVGGSSETQYF. Full variable domain (rest looked up from reference TRBV2 and TRBJ2-5): EPEVTQTPSHQVTQMGQEVILRCVPISNHLYFYWYRQILGQKVEFLVSFYNNEISEKSEIFDDQFSVERPDGSNFTLKIRSTKLEDSAMYFCASSGVGGSSETQYFGPGTRLLVL.

The chain recombines TRBV30 with TRBJ2-5; 10 bases map to TRBD1. This CDR3 contains 13 residues. The V and J ends lost 5 bases and 5 bases, in that order; junction bases with no gene match: 5. Per germline, CDR1 GTSNPN and CDR2 SVGIG (reference sequence). Here the CDR3 reads CAWDRGRRETQYF. CDR3 bases: TGTGCCTGGGACAGGGGGCGTCGGGAGACCCAGTACTTC.

The chain couples TRBV27 to TRBJ1-4, with D perhaps matching TRBD1 (6 bases). There are 16 residues in the CDR3. Trimming pared 4 bases from V and 11 bases from J, leaving 23 bases between. Germline-derived CDR1 and CDR2 are MNHEY and SMNVEV (reference sequence). This CDR3 is CASSSVSGGRIGKLFF. Written as DNA, the CDR3 is TGTGCCAGCAGTTCAGTCAGCGGGGGGCGGATTGGGAAACTGTTTTTT.

V is TRBV30 and J is TRBJ1-4, with TRBD1 matching over 12 bases. There are 14 residues in the CDR3. V lost 0 bases to trimming and J lost 7 bases; unmatched junction nucleotides: 0. Germline loops: CDR1 GTSNPN, CDR2 SVGIG (reference sequence). The CDR3 nucleotides read TGTGCCTGGAGTGTGGGACAGGGGGCTGAAAAACTGTTTTTT. It codes for CAWSVGQGAEKLFF.

The V and J genes are TRBV11-3 and TRBJ2-1, with 13 bases identical to TRBD2. CDR1 is SGHNT, CDR2 YENEEA, per germline. Unmatched junction bases numbered 8, after V lost 4 bases and J lost 5 bases. The CDR3 loop spans 17 amino acids. Written as DNA, the CDR3 is TGTGCCAGCAGCTCCATAAGGACTAGCGGGGGTAACAATGAGCAGTTCTTC. This gives the protein CASSSIRTSGGNNEQFF.

This clone was detected only a few times. This chain uses TRBV11-2 with TRBJ2-3; D possibly corresponds to TRBD1 (6 bases). Deletions cut 2 bases from V and 1 base from J, with 13 bases between. Germline V gene lookup returns CDR1 SGHAT and CDR2 FQNNGV. This CDR3 spans 16 amino acids. The CDR3 loop is CASSLSPGDRTDTQYF. The DNA for the CDR3 is TGTGCCAGCAGCTTAAGCCCAGGGGACCGCACAGATACGCAGTATTTT.

This chain uses TRBV30 with TRBJ1-1; 9 nucleotides line up with TRBD1. The V gene end was trimmed by 7 bases and the J gene end by 5 bases; junction bases not matched to a gene: 8. Germline CDR1 is GTSNPN and CDR2 is SVGIG (reference sequence). The CDR3 runs to 13 residues. The DNA for the CDR3 is TGTGCCTCCTCCGGGACAGGGTGGACTGAAGCTTTCTTT. Amino acid sequence: CASSGTGWTEAFF. The entire variable domain, with the rest obtained from reference TRBV30 and TRBJ1-1, is as follows: SQTIHQWPATLVQPVGSPLSLECTVEGTSNPNLYWYRQAAGRGLQLLFYSVGIGQISSEVPQNLSASRPQDRQFILSSKKLLLSDSGFYLCASSGTGWTEAFFGQGTRLTVV.

The chain is built from TRBV6-6 and TRBJ2-7, with D maybe TRBD1 (5 bases). Germline CDR1 reads MNHNY; CDR2 reads SVGAGI (reference sequence). The germline V and J ends were trimmed by 9 bases and 0 bases, with 12 bases remaining between them. This CDR3 is 13 amino acids long. The CDR3 sequence is CASQGTPSYEQYF. The CDR3 DNA follows: TGTGCCAGTCAGGGTACTCCCTCCTACGAGCAGTACTTC.

In nucleotides, the CDR3 is TGTGCCAGCAGACCGCGACAGTGGAGCTCCTACGAGCAGTACTTC. It translates to CASRPRQWSSYEQYF. The gene calls are TRBV28 and TRBJ2-7; TRBD1 might be the D (5 bases). Looked up from germline, CDR1 is MDHEN and CDR2 is SYDVKM. The ends were cut back, 6 bases at V and 0 bases at J, with 15 bases in the middle. The CDR3 contains 15 residues.

This clone was counted between two and nine times. The chain combines TRBV28 with TRBJ1-1; 12 bases are shared with TRBD1. CDR1 MDHEN and CDR2 SYDVKM come from the germline V gene. The CDR3 totals 14 residues. The V and J ends lost 5 bases and 5 bases, in that order; junction bases with no gene match: 3. In nucleotides, the CDR3 is TGTGCCAGCAGTGGGACAGGGGGCAGTACTGAAGCTTTCTTT. Residues: CASSGTGGSTEAFF.

This clone occurred a few times. This chain links TRBV7-3 with TRBJ1-1; D perhaps matches TRBD1 (6 bases). The germline CDR1 and CDR2 sequences are SGHTA and FQGTGA. This CDR3 spans 14 amino acids. V lost 4 bases, J lost 0 bases, and 9 bases lay in between. Here the CDR3 reads CASSSWTVNTEAFF. The CDR3 DNA follows: TGTGCCAGCAGCTCGTGGACAGTGAACACTGAAGCTTTCTTT.

This clone has only a few counts. The chain employs TRBV9 and TRBJ1-2; 9 nucleotides line up with TRBD1. The CDR3 has 14 amino acids. Germline values: CDR1 SGDLS, CDR2 YYNGEE. Germline trimming cut 6 bases from V and 8 bases from J; bases unmatched to any gene: 11. The CDR3 region has the DNA TGTGCCAGCACCGCCCTAGGACAGGGGAACGGCTACACCTTC. Translation: CASTALGQGNGYTF.

The chain is built from TRBV7-9 and TRBJ1-5; D not resolved. Germline V gene lookup returns CDR1 SEHNR and CDR2 FQNEAQ (reference sequence). V was trimmed by 4 bases and J by 1 base, leaving 20 bases between them. The CDR3 totals 18 residues. The CDR3 coding sequence is TGTGCCAGCAGCTCCCATATCGGGGTGGGTTGGAGCAATCAGCCCCAGCATTTT. Its translation is CASSSHIGVGWSNQPQHF.

This clone turned up a few times. This rearrangement joins TRBV5-1 to TRBJ2-1, with a possible D match to TRBD2 (6 bases). Trimming removed 5 bases from V and 6 bases from J, with 21 bases in between. Germline CDR1 and CDR2: SGHRS and YFSETQ. This CDR3 has 16 residues. The CDR3 bases are TGCGCCAGCAGAGCACCGGGACTCCAAGGCTCCAATGAGCAGTTCTTC. It yields the protein CASRAPGLQGSNEQFF.

This clone was detected a few times. The V gene is TRBV28, the J gene TRBJ1-1; perhaps TRBD1 as D (6 bases). CDR3 length: 11 residues. V lost 6 bases and J 7 bases, leaving 9 bases between the germline ends. Germline V gene lookup returns CDR1 MDHEN and CDR2 SYDVKM. The CDR3 DNA sequence: TGTGCCAGCAGCGGACAGCTTGAAGCTTTCTTT. It specifies CASSGQLEAFF.

This clone turned up a few times. The CDR3 bases are TGTGCCAGCAGCGTACTTCCCGGGGGACTCTACGAGCAGTACTTC. Its translation: CASSVLPGGLYEQYF. This chain uses TRBV7-8 with TRBJ2-7; D is possibly TRBD2 (6 bases). The V gene lost 5 bases and the J gene lost 3 bases, with 17 bases spanning the gap. The CDR3 has 15 amino acids. Germline loops: CDR1 SGHVS, CDR2 FQNEAQ.

CDR3 region: CASSAGTPPRNIQYF. As DNA, the CDR3 is TGTGCCAGCAGCGCCGGGACTCCCCCGAGAAACATTCAGTACTTC. The genes are TRBV9 and TRBJ2-4; tentative D call: TRBD2 (6 bases). The CDR3 consists of 15 residues. The V gene lost 3 bases and the J gene lost 6 bases, with 16 bases spanning the gap. Germline CDR1 is SGDLS and CDR2 is YYNGEE.

The rearrangement joins TRBV5-1 to TRBJ2-5; D is unclear. The CDR3 is 13 residues long. Germline lookup yields CDR1 SGHRS and CDR2 YFSETQ. V lost 4 bases and J 0 bases, leaving 7 bases between the germline ends. DNA for the CDR3: TGCGCCAGCAGCCCGGGTTACCAAGAGACCCAGTACTTC. As protein: CASSPGYQETQYF. The variable domain in full, with the rest retrieved from reference TRBV5-1 and TRBJ2-5, is KAGVTQTPRYLIKTRGQQVTLSCSPISGHRSVSWYQQTPGQGLQFLFEYFSETQRNKGNFPGRFSGRQFSNSRSEMNVSTLELGDSALYLCASSPGYQETQYFGPGTRLLVL.